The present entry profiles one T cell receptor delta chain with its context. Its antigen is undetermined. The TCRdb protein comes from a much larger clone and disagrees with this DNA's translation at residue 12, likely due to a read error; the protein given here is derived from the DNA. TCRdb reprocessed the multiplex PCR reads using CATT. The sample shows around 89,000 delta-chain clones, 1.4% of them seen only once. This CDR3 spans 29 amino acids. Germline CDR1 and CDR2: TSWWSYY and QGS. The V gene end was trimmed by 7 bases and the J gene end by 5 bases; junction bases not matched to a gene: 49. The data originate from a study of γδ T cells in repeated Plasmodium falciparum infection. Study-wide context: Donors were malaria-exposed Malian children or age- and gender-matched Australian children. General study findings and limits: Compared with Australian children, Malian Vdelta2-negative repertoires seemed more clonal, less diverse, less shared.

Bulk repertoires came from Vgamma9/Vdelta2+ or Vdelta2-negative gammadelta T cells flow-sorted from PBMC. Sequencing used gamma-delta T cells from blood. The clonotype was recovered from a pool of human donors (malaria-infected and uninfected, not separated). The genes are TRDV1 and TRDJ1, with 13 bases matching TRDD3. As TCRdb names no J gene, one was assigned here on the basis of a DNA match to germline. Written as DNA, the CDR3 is TGTGCTCTTGCTATAAGACCTGCCTTCCTACGATCTACAATACCCACCGTACTGGGGGATACGCGTGGGGGGGATAAACTCATCTTT. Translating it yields CALAIRPAFLRSTIPTVLGDTRGGDKLIF.